Below are 15 T cell receptor beta chains sequenced from a single sample in a study of T cell clonotyping in hematopoietic cell transplantation. Sequencing used immunoSEQ multiplex PCR; TCRdb keeps in-frame clones, though not all of them. The repertoire consists of more than 12,000 clones, with less than 70% occurring once and the leading ten covering 7.5% to 10%. Sequenced input: PBMCs. These receptors were collected from a human donor who either received an allogeneic hematopoietic cell transplant for a myeloid malignancy or was a related donor (not recorded which). Some clones in this sample may be carry-over from other donors' samples.

V and J are TRBV30 and TRBJ1-2; possibly TRBD1 for D (6 bases). Germline assignment: CDR1 GTSNPN and CDR2 SVGIG (reference sequence). V shed 3 bases and J shed 8 bases, with 13 bases lying between them. The CDR3 runs to 12 residues. CDR3: CAWRTGNRGYTF. CDR3 in DNA: TGTGCCTGGAGAACAGGGAATCGAGGCTACACCTTC.

V gene TRBV6-5 combines with J gene TRBJ2-1; D possibly corresponds to TRBD1 (5 bases). CDR1 and CDR2 from the germline V gene are MNHEY and SVGAGI. The CDR3 is 11 residues long. V lost 4 bases and J 10 bases, leaving 8 bases between the germline ends. This chain's CDR3 is CASSSDTEQFF. In DNA form, the CDR3 reads TGTGCCAGCAGTTCGGACACCGAGCAGTTCTTC.

The J gene is TRBJ1-2, the V gene TRBV20-1; D gene ambiguous. This CDR3 spans 10 amino acids. Germline values: CDR1 DFQATT, CDR2 SNEGSKA (reference sequence). Trimming cost V 4 bases and J 8 bases, with 8 bases left between them. The CDR3 sequence: CSATYDGYTF. Written as DNA, the CDR3 is TGCAGTGCTACATACGACGGCTACACCTTC.

The J gene is TRBJ1-2, the V gene TRBV5-6; 9 bases are a match to TRBD1. V was pared by 3 bases and J by 11 bases, with 14 bases of the junction left unmatched. The CDR3 runs 15 residues. CDR1 and CDR2 (germline): SGHDT, YYEEEE. The CDR3 nucleotides read TGTGCCAGCAGCTCAGGACAGGGGATAAGGAATATATACACCTTC. Translating gives CASSSGQGIRNIYTF.

The chain couples TRBV7-2 to TRBJ1-2, with TRBD1 matching over 8 bases. This CDR3 has 15 amino acids. The germline CDR1 and CDR2 sequences are SGHTA and FQGNSA. Trimming removed 0 bases from V and 6 bases from J; junction bases left unmatched: 6. The CDR3: CASSLAGQGPHGYTF. The CDR3 DNA follows: TGTGCCAGCAGCTTAGCCGGACAGGGTCCCCATGGCTACACCTTC.

This clone was recorded once. V and J are TRBV2 and TRBJ1-1, with 7 bases identical to TRBD1. The CDR3 totals 14 residues. V was clipped by 4 bases and J by 5 bases; unmatched bases: 7. Germline V lookup: CDR1 SNHLY, CDR2 FYNNEI. The CDR3 DNA sequence: TGTGCCAGCAGTGCGACAGGGAGGGAGACTGAAGCTTTCTTT. This codes for CASSATGRETEAFF.

This clone was picked up a small number of times. Compared with germline, one end of the junction differs, possibly owing to a read error. This chain joins TRBV10-1 and TRBJ2-5; 16 nucleotides match TRBD2. Germline V lookup: CDR1 WNHNN, CDR2 SYGVQD (reference sequence). CDR3 length equals 16 residues. CDR3 sequence reads: CASSDGTSGRAETQHF. The CDR3, as DNA: TGCGCCAGCAGTGATGGGACTAGCGGGAGGGCCGAGACCCAGCACTTC.

The CDR3 region has the DNA TGTGCCAGCAGCTCCGGGAACAGGGGCTCCTACGAGCAGTACTTC. Its translation is CASSSGNRGSYEQYF. The V and J genes are TRBV25-1 and TRBJ2-7, with 7 nucleotides matching TRBD1. Germline lookup yields CDR1 MGHDK and CDR2 SYGVNS. This CDR3 has 15 amino acids. The V and J ends lost 6 bases and 0 bases, in that order; junction bases with no gene match: 8.

The genes are TRBV5-1 and TRBJ1-1; D is unclear. Germline CDR1 reads SGHRS; CDR2 reads YFSETQ. CDR3 length: 11 residues. Trimming took off 3 bases at V and 10 bases at J, with 10 bases between the two ends. CDR3 region: CASSSRVAAFF. CDR3 sequence (DNA): TGCGCCAGCAGCTCAAGAGTAGCAGCTTTCTTT.

The sample holds a few counts of this clone. The rearrangement uses TRBV28 and TRBJ2-7, with D perhaps matching TRBD1 (6 bases). Germline loops: CDR1 MDHEN, CDR2 SYDVKM. The CDR3 sequence is 14 residues long. The V end was cut by 3 bases, the J end by 1 base, with 10 bases between. Written as DNA, the CDR3 is TGTGCCAGCAGTTTTGGCAGGGGTTCCTACGAGCAGTACTTC. Protein product: CASSFGRGSYEQYF.

In its sample, this clone was seen a few times. The V gene is TRBV6-5, the J gene TRBJ1-2; 7 nucleotides agree with TRBD1. This CDR3 has 14 residues. The germline CDR1 and CDR2 sequences are MNHEY and SVGAGI. J gave up 6 bases and V 3 bases, and 7 bases lay outside the gene matches. The CDR3 bases are TGTGCCAGCAGTTATGATGCCAGGGGGGATGGCTACACCTTC. Residues: CASSYDARGDGYTF.

This clone showed up just once. This chain connects TRBV25-1 to TRBJ1-1; 7 bases fit TRBD1. The germline V gene has CDR1 MGHDK and CDR2 SYGVNS. V gave up 4 bases and J gave up 7 bases; unmatched junction bases: 6. CDR3 size: 13 residues. The CDR3: CASSAGQAYEAFF. CDR3 in DNA: TGTGCCAGCAGTGCCGGACAGGCTTATGAAGCTTTCTTT.

The chain links TRBV6-6 to TRBJ1-2; D perhaps matches TRBD1 (5 bases). CDR3 length equals 16 residues. CDR1 MNHNY and CDR2 SVGAGI come from the germline V gene (reference sequence). Trimming shortened V by 7 bases and J by 0 bases, and 18 bases separated the two germline ends. CDR3 DNA sequence: TGTGCCAGCACCCTCCAGACAGTTACCTCTAACTATGGCTACACCTTC. The encoded protein is CASTLQTVTSNYGYTF.

J is TRBJ2-3 and V is TRBV5-6; possibly TRBD1 for D (5 bases). Germline V lookup: CDR1 SGHDT, CDR2 YYEEEE. This CDR3 region has 16 residues. The V end was cut by 0 bases, the J end by 2 bases, with 13 bases between. The CDR3 nucleotides read TGTGCCAGCAGCTTGGTCTGGCAGGGTGACACAGATACGCAGTATTTT. Its protein is CASSLVWQGDTDTQYF.

The rearrangement links TRBV25-1 to TRBJ1-2; no clear D gene. The germline CDR1 and CDR2 sequences are MGHDK and SYGVNS. Trimming took 9 bases from V and 3 from J, leaving 11 bases between them. This CDR3 contains 12 residues. The CDR3 DNA is TGTGCCAGTAGACAAGACGACTATGGCTACACCTTC. As protein: CASRQDDYGYTF.